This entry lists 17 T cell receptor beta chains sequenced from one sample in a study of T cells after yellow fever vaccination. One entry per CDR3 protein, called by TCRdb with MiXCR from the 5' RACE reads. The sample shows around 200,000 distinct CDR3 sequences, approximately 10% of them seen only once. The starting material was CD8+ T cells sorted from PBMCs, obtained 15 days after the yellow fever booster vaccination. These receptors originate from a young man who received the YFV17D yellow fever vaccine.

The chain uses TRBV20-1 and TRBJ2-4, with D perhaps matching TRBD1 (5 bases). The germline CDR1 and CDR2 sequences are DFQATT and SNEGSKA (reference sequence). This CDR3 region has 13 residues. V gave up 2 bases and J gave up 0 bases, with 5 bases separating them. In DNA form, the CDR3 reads TGCAGTGCTAGACAGGGAGCCAAAAACATTCAGTACTTC. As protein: CSARQGAKNIQYF.

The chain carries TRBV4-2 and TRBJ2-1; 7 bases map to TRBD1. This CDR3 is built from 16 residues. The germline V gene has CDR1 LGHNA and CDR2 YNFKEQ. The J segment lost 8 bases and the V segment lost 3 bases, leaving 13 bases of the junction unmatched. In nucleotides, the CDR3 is TGTGCCAGCAGCCAGGGTCGGGACAGTCCCAGGGATGAGCAGTTCTTC. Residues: CASSQGRDSPRDEQFF.

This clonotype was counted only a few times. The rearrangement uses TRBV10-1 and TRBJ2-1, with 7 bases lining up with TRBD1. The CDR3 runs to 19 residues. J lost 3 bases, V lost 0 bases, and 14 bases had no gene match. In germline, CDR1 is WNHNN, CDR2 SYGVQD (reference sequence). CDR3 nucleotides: TGCGCCAGCAGTGAGTCGCGTTGGCAGGGGGTAGGAAGCTACAATGAGCAGTTCTTC. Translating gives CASSESRWQGVGSYNEQFF.

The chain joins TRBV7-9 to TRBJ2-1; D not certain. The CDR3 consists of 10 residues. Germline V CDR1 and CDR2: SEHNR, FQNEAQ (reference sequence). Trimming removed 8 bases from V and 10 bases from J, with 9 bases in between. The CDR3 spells CASFSGEQFF. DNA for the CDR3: TGTGCCAGCTTCTCCGGGGAGCAGTTCTTC. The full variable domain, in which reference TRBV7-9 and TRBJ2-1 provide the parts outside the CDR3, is DTGVSQNPRHKITKRGQNVTFRCDPISEHNRLYWYRQTLGQGPEFLTYFQNEAQLEKSRLLSDRFSAERPKGSFSTLEIQRTEQGDSAMYLCASFSGEQFFGPGTRLTVL.

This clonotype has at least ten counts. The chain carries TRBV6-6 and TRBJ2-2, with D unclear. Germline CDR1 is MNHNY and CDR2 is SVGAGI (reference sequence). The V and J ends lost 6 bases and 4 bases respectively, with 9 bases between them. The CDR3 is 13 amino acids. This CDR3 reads CASSPWPTGELFF. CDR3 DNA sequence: TGTGCCAGCAGCCCGTGGCCCACCGGGGAGCTGTTTTTT.

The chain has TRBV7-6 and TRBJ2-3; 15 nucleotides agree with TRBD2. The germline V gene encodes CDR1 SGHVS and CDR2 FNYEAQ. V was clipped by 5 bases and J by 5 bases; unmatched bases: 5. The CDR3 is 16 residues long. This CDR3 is CASSRGTSGGKDTQYF. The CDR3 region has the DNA TGTGCCAGCAGCCGCGGGACTAGCGGGGGGAAAGATACGCAGTATTTT.

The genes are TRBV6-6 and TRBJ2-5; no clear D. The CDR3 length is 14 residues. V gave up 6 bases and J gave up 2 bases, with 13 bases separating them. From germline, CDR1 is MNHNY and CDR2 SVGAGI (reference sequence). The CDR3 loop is CASSEWSTQETQYF. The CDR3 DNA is TGTGCCAGCAGCGAGTGGTCGACACAAGAGACCCAGTACTTC.

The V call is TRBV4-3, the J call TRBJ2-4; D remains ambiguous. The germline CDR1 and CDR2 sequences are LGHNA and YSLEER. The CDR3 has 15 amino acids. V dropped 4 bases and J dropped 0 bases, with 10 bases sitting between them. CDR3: CASSRTVRAKNIQYF. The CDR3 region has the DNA TGCGCCAGCAGCCGGACCGTCAGAGCCAAAAACATTCAGTACTTC.

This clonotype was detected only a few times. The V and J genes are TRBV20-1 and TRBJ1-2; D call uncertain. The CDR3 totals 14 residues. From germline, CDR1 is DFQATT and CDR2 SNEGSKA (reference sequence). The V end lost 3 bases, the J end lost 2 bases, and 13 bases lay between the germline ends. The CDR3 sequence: CSARYQFANYGYTF. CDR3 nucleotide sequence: TGCAGTGCTAGGTACCAGTTTGCCAACTATGGCTACACCTTC.

CDR3 region: CASGLADAGPSADTQYF. The CDR3 bases are TGTGCTAGTGGTTTGGCTGACGCGGGCCCCTCCGCAGATACGCAGTATTTT. The chain combines TRBV12-5 with TRBJ2-3; D is perhaps TRBD2 (5 bases). CDR1 is LGHNT, CDR2 FRNRAP, per germline. CDR3 length: 17 amino acids. Between the trimmed V and J ends, which lost 1 base and 4 bases, there was a span of 18 bases. Full variable domain (remainder filled in from reference TRBV12-5 and TRBJ2-3): DARVTQTPRHKVTEMGQEVTMRCQPILGHNTVFWYRQTMMQGLELLAYFRNRAPLDDSGMPKDRFSAEMPDATLATLKIQPSEPRDSAVYFCASGLADAGPSADTQYFGPGTRLTVL.

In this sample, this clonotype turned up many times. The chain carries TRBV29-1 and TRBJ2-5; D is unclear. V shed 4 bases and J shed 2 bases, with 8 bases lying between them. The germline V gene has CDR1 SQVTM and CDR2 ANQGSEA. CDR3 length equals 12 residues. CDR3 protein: CSVGAPQETQYF. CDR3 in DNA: TGCAGCGTTGGGGCACCACAAGAGACCCAGTACTTC.

In nucleotides, the CDR3 is TGTGCCAGCAGTTACTCTAACAGGGCCCGCACAGATACGCAGTATTTT. It encodes CASSYSNRARTDTQYF. This chain links TRBV6-5 with TRBJ2-3; D might be TRBD1 (6 bases). Germline loops: CDR1 MNHEY, CDR2 SVGAGI. Deletions cut 0 bases from V and 1 base from J, with 11 bases between. The CDR3 covers 16 residues.

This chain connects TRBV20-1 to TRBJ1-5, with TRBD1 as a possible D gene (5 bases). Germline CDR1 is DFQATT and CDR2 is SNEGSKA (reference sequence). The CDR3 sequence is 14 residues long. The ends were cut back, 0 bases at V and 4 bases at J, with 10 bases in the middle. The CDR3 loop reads CSARDLTANQPQHF. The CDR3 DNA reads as TGCAGTGCTAGAGATTTGACAGCTAATCAGCCCCAGCATTTT.

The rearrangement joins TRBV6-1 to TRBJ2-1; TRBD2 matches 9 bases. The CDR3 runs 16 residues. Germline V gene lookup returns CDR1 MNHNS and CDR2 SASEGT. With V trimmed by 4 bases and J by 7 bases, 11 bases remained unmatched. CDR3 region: CASSATGTSRGNEQFF. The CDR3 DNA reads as TGTGCCAGCAGTGCCACCGGGACTAGCAGGGGGAATGAGCAGTTCTTC.

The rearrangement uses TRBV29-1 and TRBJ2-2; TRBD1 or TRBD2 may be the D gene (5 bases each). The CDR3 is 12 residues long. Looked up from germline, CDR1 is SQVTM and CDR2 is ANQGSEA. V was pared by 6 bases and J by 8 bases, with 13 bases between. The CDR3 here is CSVGRTYGELFF. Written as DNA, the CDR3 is TGCAGCGTGGGACGGACTTATGGGGAGCTGTTTTTT.

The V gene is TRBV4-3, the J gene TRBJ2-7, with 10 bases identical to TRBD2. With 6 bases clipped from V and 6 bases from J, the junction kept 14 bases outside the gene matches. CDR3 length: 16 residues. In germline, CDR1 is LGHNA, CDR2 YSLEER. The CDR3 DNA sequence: TGCGCCAGCAGTATAGGGACTAGCGCCCTGGTCGGCGAGCAGTACTTC. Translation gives CASSIGTSALVGEQYF.

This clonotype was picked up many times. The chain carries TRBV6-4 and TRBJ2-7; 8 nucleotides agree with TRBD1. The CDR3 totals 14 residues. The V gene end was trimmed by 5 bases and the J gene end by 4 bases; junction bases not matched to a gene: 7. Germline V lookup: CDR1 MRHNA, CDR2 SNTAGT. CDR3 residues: CASSPGTGSYEQYF. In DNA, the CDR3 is TGTGCCAGCAGTCCCGGGACAGGATCTTACGAGCAGTACTTC.